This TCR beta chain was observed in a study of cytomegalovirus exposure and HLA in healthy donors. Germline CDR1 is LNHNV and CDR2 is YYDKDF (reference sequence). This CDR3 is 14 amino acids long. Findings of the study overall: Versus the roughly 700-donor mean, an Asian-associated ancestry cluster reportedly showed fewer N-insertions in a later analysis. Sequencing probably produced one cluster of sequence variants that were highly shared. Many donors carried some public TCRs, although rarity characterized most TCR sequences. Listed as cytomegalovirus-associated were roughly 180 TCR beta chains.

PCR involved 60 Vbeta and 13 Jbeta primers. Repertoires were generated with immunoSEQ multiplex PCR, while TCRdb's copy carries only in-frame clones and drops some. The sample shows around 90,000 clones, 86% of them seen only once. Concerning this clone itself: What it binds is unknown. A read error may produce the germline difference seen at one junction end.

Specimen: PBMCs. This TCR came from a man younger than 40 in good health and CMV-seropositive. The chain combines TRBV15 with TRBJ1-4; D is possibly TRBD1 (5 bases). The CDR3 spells CAASRDRSNDQLFF. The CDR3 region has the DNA TGTGCCGCCAGCAGAGACAGAAGTAATGATCAACTGTTTTTT.